Listed below are T cell receptor beta chains from one sample, sequenced in a study of post-analysis software for immune sequencing data. One entry per CDR3 protein results from TCRdb running MiXCR on the PCR reads. This table has a few hundred thousand distinct CDR3 sequences, approximately 31% appearing once. Source material: blood. These receptors were collected from a girl aged 2-17 years with multiple sclerosis. Each CDR3 is given with its conserved first and last residue. D genes are given only for firm matches. Part of the rows lack a size; the others show once, few, many or a class for expanded clones.

>NA|NA|TRBJ1-1|TRBV20-1
CSAAGNTEAFF
TGCAGTGCCGCGGGGAACACTGAAGCTTTCTTT
>TRBD2|NA|TRBJ2-5|TRBV29-1
CSVDSRGEETQYF
TGCAGTGTTGACTCCCGGGGGGAAGAGACCCAGTACTTC
>TRBD1|NA|TRBJ1-1|TRBV6-2/TRBV6-3
CASSYSPGGNTEAFF
TGTGCCAGCAGTTACTCGCCAGGGGGTAACACTGAAGCTTTCTTT
>TRBD2|few|TRBJ2-3|TRBV20-1
CSAPSGLAGLGNTQYF
TGCAGTGCTCCTTCGGGGCTAGCGGGGCTCGGGAATACGCAGTATTTT
>NA|once|TRBJ1-2|TRBV10-1
CASSESGLHGYTF
TGCGCCAGCAGTGAGAGTGGGCTCCATGGCTACACCTTC
>TRBD1|NA|TRBJ1-1|TRBV6-5
CASSYLLPGQGAQNTEAFF
TGTGCCAGCAGTTACTTACTTCCGGGACAGGGGGCCCAAAACACTGAAGCTTTCTTT
>NA|NA|TRBJ1-2|TRBV20-1
CSARKGELYGYTF
TGCAGTGCTAGAAAGGGGGAACTTTATGGCTACACCTTC
>NA|few|TRBJ1-1|TRBV20-1
CSARGGGDEAFF
TGCAGTGCTAGGGGGGGAGGAGATGAAGCTTTCTTT
>NA|NA|TRBJ2-1|TRBV6-2/TRBV6-3
CASSSLGSSGAIYNEQFF
TGTGCCAGCAGTTCCCTTGGGTCATCTGGTGCGATCTACAATGAGCAGTTCTTC
>TRBD1|few|TRBJ2-7|TRBV12-3/TRBV12-4
CASRADRASYEQYF
TGTGCCAGCAGGGCCGACAGGGCCTCCTACGAGCAGTACTTC
>TRBD1|few|TRBJ1-1|TRBV20-1
CSARDNRGLKGKAFF
TGCAGTGCTAGAGACAACAGGGGTCTAAAGGGGAAAGCTTTCTTT
>TRBD2|NA|TRBJ2-5|TRBV11-2
CASSQRVVSGGGTQYF
TGTGCCAGCAGCCAAAGGGTTGTCAGCGGGGGGGGGACCCAGTACTTC
>NA|NA|TRBJ1-4|TRBV12-3/TRBV12-4
CASSWRANEKLFF
TGTGCCAGCAGTTGGCGGGCTAATGAAAAACTGTTTTTT
>NA|NA|TRBJ2-5|TRBV3-1
CASSQGTPVGETQYF
TGTGCCAGCAGCCAAGGGACTCCTGTCGGGGAGACCCAGTACTTC
>TRBD1|NA|TRBJ2-5|TRBV5-6
CASSGTGSLETQYF
TGTGCCAGCAGCGGGACAGGGTCATTAGAGACCCAGTACTTC
>TRBD1|NA|TRBJ2-1|TRBV7-9
CASSRRDRSNNEQFF
TGTGCCAGCAGCCGCCGGGACAGGTCGAACAATGAGCAGTTCTTC
>TRBD2|NA|TRBJ2-5|TRBV9
CASSPPGTSGVGTQYF
TGTGCCAGCAGCCCCCCCGGGACTAGCGGGGTGGGGACCCAGTACTTC
>TRBD2|NA|TRBJ2-2|TRBV6-5
CASSYTLAGVPDTGELFF
TGTGCCAGCAGTTACACACTAGCGGGGGTGCCTGACACCGGGGAGCTGTTTTTT
>TRBD2|NA|TRBJ2-5|TRBV20-1
CSAGRLAGNQETQYF
TGCAGTGCTGGACGCCTAGCGGGGAACCAAGAGACCCAGTACTTC
>NA|NA|TRBJ1-2|TRBV5-1
CASSLAGHSWYGYTF
TGCGCCAGCAGCTTGGCCGGGCACTCATGGTATGGCTACACCTTC
>NA|NA|TRBJ2-7|TRBV7-9
CASRTDSRSNEQYF
TGTGCCAGCAGGACGGACAGCCGCTCGAACGAGCAGTACTTC
>NA|few|TRBJ1-2|TRBV5-5
CASSFSSGASYGYTF
TGTGCCAGCAGCTTTTCCTCAGGGGCCAGCTATGGCTACACCTTC
>NA|NA|TRBJ1-1|TRBV5-6
CASSLGHPNTEAFF
TGTGCCAGCAGCTTGGGGCACCCGAACACTGAAGCTTTCTTT
>TRBD2|NA|TRBJ2-1|TRBV5-1
CASSLTSGGGAYNEQFF
TGCGCCAGCAGCTTAACCAGCGGGGGGGGGGCCTACAATGAGCAGTTCTTC
>TRBD2|NA|TRBJ2-1|TRBV28
CASSGLAVPNEQFF
TGTGCCAGCAGTGGACTAGCGGTCCCCAATGAGCAGTTCTTC
>NA|few|TRBJ1-1|TRBV5-1
CASSLGDGRSNTEAFF
TGCGCCAGCAGCTTGGGCGACGGACGATCGAACACTGAAGCTTTCTTT
>NA|NA|TRBJ2-7|TRBV20-1
CSARDRERITYEQYF
TGCAGTGCTAGAGATCGGGAGAGGATCACCTACGAGCAGTACTTC
>NA|NA|TRBJ2-1|TRBV6-4
CASSDDREEEQFF
TGTGCCAGCAGTGACGACAGGGAGGAGGAGCAGTTCTTC
>NA|few|TRBJ2-1|TRBV12-3/TRBV12-4
CASSFQNEQFF
TGTGCCAGCAGTTTTCAGAATGAGCAGTTCTTC
>NA|NA|TRBJ2-3|TRBV7-2
CASSPQGDPQYF
TGTGCCAGCAGCCCGCAAGGGGACCCGCAGTATTTT
>NA|few|TRBJ1-1|TRBV28
CASISTEAFF
TGTGCCAGCATCAGTACTGAAGCTTTCTTT
>TRBD1|NA|TRBJ1-4|TRBV7-2
CASSPLGQGHEKLFF
TGTGCCAGCAGCCCCCTGGGACAGGGGCATGAAAAACTGTTTTTT
>NA|NA|TRBJ1-5|TRBV3-1
CASSRLKGQPQHF
TGTGCCAGCAGCCGTCTTAAGGGACAGCCCCAGCATTTT
>TRBD2|many|TRBJ2-5|TRBV20-1
CSASRSPGLEETQYF
TGCAGTGCTAGCCGAAGTCCGGGACTAGAGGAGACCCAGTACTTC
>NA|NA|TRBJ2-7|TRBV20-1
CSAREQRRTYEQYF
TGCAGTGCTAGAGAGCAGCGGAGAACCTACGAGCAGTACTTC
>TRBD2|few|TRBJ2-3|TRBV6-1
CASFRGVAGAGTDTRYF
TGTGCCAGCTTCCGGGGGGTAGCGGGGGCCGGCACAGATACGCGGTATTTT
>NA|NA|TRBJ2-3|TRBV7-9
CASSPRGRITDTQYF
TGTGCCAGCAGCCCCCGGGGCCGTATCACAGATACGCAGTATTTT
>TRBD2|NA|TRBJ2-3|TRBV5-1
CASSWGAGDSTDTQYF
TGCGCCAGCAGCTGGGGCGCGGGGGATAGCACAGATACGCAGTATTTT
>NA|NA|TRBJ1-6|TRBV7-9
CASSSADTSYNSPLHF
TGTGCCAGCAGCTCAGCCGATACCTCCTATAATTCACCCCTCCACTTT
>NA|few|TRBJ2-2|TRBV29-1
CSVDRGNTGELFF
TGCAGCGTTGACAGGGGAAACACCGGGGAGCTGTTTTTT
>TRBD2|NA|TRBJ2-1|TRBV29-1
CSVEGTSGTYNEQFF
TGCAGCGTTGAAGGGACTAGCGGGACCTACAATGAGCAGTTCTTC
>NA|NA|TRBJ1-2|TRBV29-1
CSVNLQGNYGYTF
TGCAGCGTGAATTTACAGGGTAACTATGGCTACACCTTC
>TRBD1|few|TRBJ2-6|TRBV12-3/TRBV12-4
CASTRGQGTFSNVLTF
TGTGCCAGCACCCGGGGACAGGGGACATTTAGCAACGTCCTGACTTTC
>NA|NA|TRBJ2-5|TRBV6-5
CASSSEAGARETQYF
TGTGCCAGCAGTTCAGAGGCGGGGGCCAGGGAGACCCAGTACTTC
>TRBD2|few|TRBJ2-3|TRBV20-1
CSAISGGSTDTQYF
TGCAGTGCTATTAGCGGGGGGAGCACAGATACGCAGTATTTT
>NA|few|TRBJ1-5|TRBV2
CASSAENQPQHF
TGTGCCAGCAGTGCAGAAAATCAGCCCCAGCATTTT
>NA|NA|TRBJ1-4|TRBV5-1
CASSYSGTAATNEKLFF
TGCGCCAGCAGCTACTCCGGGACCGCTGCAACTAATGAAAAACTGTTTTTT
>NA|NA|TRBJ2-5|TRBV14
CASSQGGSGETQYF
TGTGCCAGCAGCCAAGGGGGCTCTGGAGAGACCCAGTACTTC
>NA|NA|TRBJ2-7|TRBV11-2
CASSLGVKVPYEQYF
TGTGCCAGCAGCTTAGGGGTGAAGGTCCCCTACGAGCAGTACTTC
>NA|few|TRBJ2-3|TRBV29-1
CSVDGRPLSTDTQYF
TGCAGCGTTGACGGAAGGCCACTTAGCACAGATACGCAGTATTTT
>TRBD1|many|TRBJ2-2|TRBV6-4
CASSDDRASGELFF
TGTGCCAGCAGTGACGACAGGGCCAGCGGGGAGCTGTTTTTT
>TRBD2|NA|TRBJ2-3|TRBV28
CASRLAGLTDTQYF
TGTGCCAGCAGACTAGCGGGGCTCACAGATACGCAGTATTTT
>NA|few|TRBJ2-3|TRBV29-1
CSVPRGGAGSTDTQYF
TGCAGCGTGCCCCGTGGCGGGGCGGGGAGCACAGATACGCAGTATTTT
>NA|NA|TRBJ1-1|TRBV5-8
CASSIVPGGRNTEAFF
TGTGCCAGCAGCATTGTCCCGGGGGGCAGGAACACTGAAGCTTTCTTT
>NA|NA|TRBJ1-2|TRBV6-5
CASSYSGNYGYTF
TGTGCCAGCAGTTACTCGGGTAACTATGGCTACACCTTC
>TRBD1|NA|TRBJ2-5|TRBV6-5
CASSFPGSGGILQETQYF
TGTGCCAGCAGTTTTCCTGGCTCAGGGGGCATTCTTCAAGAGACCCAGTACTTC
>NA|NA|TRBJ2-7|TRBV20-1
CSARDFTGYEQYF
TGCAGTGCTAGAGATTTTACGGGGTACGAGCAGTACTTC